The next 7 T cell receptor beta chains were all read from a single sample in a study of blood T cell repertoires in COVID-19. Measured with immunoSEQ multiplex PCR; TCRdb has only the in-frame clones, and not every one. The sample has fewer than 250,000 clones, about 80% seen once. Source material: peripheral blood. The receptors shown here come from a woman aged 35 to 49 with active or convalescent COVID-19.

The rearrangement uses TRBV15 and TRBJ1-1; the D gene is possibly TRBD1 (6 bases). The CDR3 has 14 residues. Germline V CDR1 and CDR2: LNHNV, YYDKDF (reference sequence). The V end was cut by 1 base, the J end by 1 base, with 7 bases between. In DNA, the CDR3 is TGTGCCACCAGCAGAGGGACAGAGAACACTGAAGCTTTCTTT. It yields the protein CATSRGTENTEAFF.

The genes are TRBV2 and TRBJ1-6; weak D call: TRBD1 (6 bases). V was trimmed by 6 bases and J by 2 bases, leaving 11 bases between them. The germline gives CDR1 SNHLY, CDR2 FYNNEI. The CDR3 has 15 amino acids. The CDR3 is CASRLQGAYNSPLHF. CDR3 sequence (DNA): TGTGCCAGCAGGCTACAGGGCGCCTATAATTCACCCCTCCACTTT.

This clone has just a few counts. The CDR3 sequence: CASSQEVTGDQPQHF. The CDR3 nucleotides read TGCGCCAGCAGCCAAGAGGTAACAGGCGATCAGCCCCAGCATTTT. The chain employs TRBV4-1 and TRBJ1-5, with D perhaps matching TRBD1 (5 bases). Germline lookup yields CDR1 MGHRA and CDR2 YSYEKL. CDR3 size: 15 residues. V lost 0 bases to trimming and J lost 5 bases, with 11 bases between them.

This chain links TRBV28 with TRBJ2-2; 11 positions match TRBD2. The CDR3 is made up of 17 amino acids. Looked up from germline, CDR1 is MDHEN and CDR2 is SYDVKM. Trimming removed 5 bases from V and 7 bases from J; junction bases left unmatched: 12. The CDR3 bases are TGTGCCAGCAGTCTCACGATAGCGGGGGGGCAAAGCGGGGAGCTGTTTTTT. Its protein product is CASSLTIAGGQSGELFF.

The DNA for the CDR3 is TGTGCCAGCAGTCTTGGTGGGGGCCGGAACACTGAAGCTTTCTTT. It codes for CASSLGGGRNTEAFF. The gene calls are TRBV6-2 or TRBV6-3 and TRBJ1-1, with a weak D call TRBD1 (6 bases). The CDR3 runs to 15 residues. CDR1 is MNHEY, CDR2 SVGEGT, per germline. Trimming stripped 5 bases from V and 1 base from J, with 14 bases between.

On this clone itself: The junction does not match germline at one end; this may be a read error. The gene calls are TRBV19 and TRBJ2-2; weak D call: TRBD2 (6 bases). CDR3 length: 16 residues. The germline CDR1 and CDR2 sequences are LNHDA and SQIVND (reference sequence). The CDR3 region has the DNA TGTGCCAGTACTATAGTGGGTGGAACTAGCCCCGGGGAGCTGTTTTTT. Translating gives CASTIVGGTSPGELFF.

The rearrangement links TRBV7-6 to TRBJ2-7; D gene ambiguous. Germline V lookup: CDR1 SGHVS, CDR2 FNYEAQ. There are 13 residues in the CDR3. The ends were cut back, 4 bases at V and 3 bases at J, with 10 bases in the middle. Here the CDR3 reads CASSSSPGYEQYF. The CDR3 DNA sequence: TGTGCCAGCAGCTCCTCTCCAGGCTACGAGCAGTACTTC. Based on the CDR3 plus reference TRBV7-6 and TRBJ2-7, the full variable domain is GAGVSQSPRYKVTKRGQDVALRCDPISGHVSLYWYRQALGQGPEFLTYFNYEAQQDKSGLPNDRFSAERPEGSISTLTIQRTEQRDSAMYRCASSSSPGYEQYFGPGTRLTVT.